Sequencing of this T cell receptor beta chain was carried out in a study of T cell repertoires in cytomegalovirus infection. Whole-study context: CMV epitopes, recently identified HLA-C-restricted and well-studied HLA-B-restricted, were used. Both CMV infection and a matching HLA type were indicated by public TCR beta signatures.

In regard to this clonotype: The target antigen is unknown.

One entry per CDR3 protein, called by TCRdb with MiXCR from the reads. This sample has roughly 920,000 distinct CDR3 sequences, with approximately 32% found just once. Study-wide results and caveats: There were HLA-C-restricted CMV-specific TCR beta clonotypes dominating the ex vivo response.

This receptor was taken from a human donor in good health (CMV status not recorded). Some clones in this sample may be carry-over from other donors' samples. This specimen was cultured CD8+ T cells from PBMCs, taken from culture after CMV antigen stimulation.

This chain's CDR3 is CASTEGSVQEAFF. The CDR3 nucleotides read TGTGCCAGCACGGAGGGGTCAGTCCAAGAAGCTTTCTTT. The gene calls are TRBV6-5 and TRBJ1-1, with D possibly TRBD1 on 5 matching bases. This CDR3 has 13 residues. The ends were cut back, 7 bases at V and 8 bases at J, with 17 bases in the middle. Germline V gene sequence: CDR1 MNHEY, CDR2 SVGAGI.